Following are 30 T cell receptor beta chains from one sample sequenced in a study of radiotherapy plus CTLA-4 blockade in lung cancer. Data came from immunoSEQ multiplex PCR; TCRdb stores just in-frame clones and leaves some out. The table shows about 26,000 clones, with approximately 77% occurring only once. The sample here was peripheral blood, taken from a patient treated with radiotherapy plus ipilimumab. These receptors came from a human donor with non-small cell lung cancer that progressed on radiotherapy plus ipilimumab.

This clone was recorded a few times. The chain has TRBV4-1 and TRBJ1-1; D gene uncertain. The CDR3 runs 13 residues. Germline CDR1 and CDR2: MGHRA and YSYEKL. Trimming removed 2 bases at V and 1 base at J, with 5 bases between. The DNA of the CDR3 is TGCGCCAGCAGCCAAAAAGGGAACACTGAAGCTTTCTTT. Residues: CASSQKGNTEAFF.

V gene TRBV19 combines with J gene TRBJ1-4, with D uncertain. Deletions cut 5 bases from V and 4 bases from J, with 20 bases between. Germline CDR1 is LNHDA and CDR2 is SQIVND (reference sequence). The CDR3 runs to 17 residues. CDR3 in DNA: TGTGCCAGTAGTTCGCCCTGGGGAACCGACTTTAATGAAAAACTGTTTTTT. It translates to CASSSPWGTDFNEKLFF.

This chain uses TRBV11-3 with TRBJ2-3, with TRBD1 as a possible D gene (6 bases). Per the germline V gene, CDR1 is SGHNT and CDR2 is YENEEA. The V gene lost 0 bases and the J gene lost 3 bases, with 7 bases spanning the gap. The CDR3 loop spans 14 amino acids. CDR3 amino acids: CASSLEGATDTQYF. CDR3 nucleotide sequence: TGTGCCAGCAGCTTAGAGGGGGCGACAGATACGCAGTATTTT.

The J gene is TRBJ2-7, the V gene TRBV4-3; D possibly corresponds to TRBD1 (5 bases). The CDR3 runs to 14 residues. The germline gives CDR1 LGHNA, CDR2 YSLEER. V dropped 0 bases and J dropped 2 bases, with 8 bases sitting between them. CDR3 DNA: TGCGCCAGCAGCCAAGATTGGGGCACCTACGAGCAGTACTTC. Protein sequence: CASSQDWGTYEQYF.

This rearrangement joins TRBV19 to TRBJ1-5; D uncertain. CDR1 is LNHDA, CDR2 SQIVND, per germline (reference sequence). Trimming took 0 bases from V and 4 from J, leaving 16 bases between them. This CDR3 region has 17 residues. DNA for the CDR3: TGTGCCAGTAGTATAGATCCGGGTAGTCGGGAAAATCAGCCCCAGCATTTT. This translates into CASSIDPGSRENQPQHF.

This chain links TRBV7-9 with TRBJ1-1; D may be TRBD1 (6 bases). V was clipped by 1 base and J by 6 bases, with 18 bases between them. The CDR3 sequence is 16 residues long. Looked up from germline, CDR1 is SEHNR and CDR2 is FQNEAQ (reference sequence). The CDR3 DNA reads as TGTGCCAGCAGCTTAGTCGTGTCGGACAGATCGGCTGAAGCTTTCTTT. It codes for CASSLVVSDRSAEAFF.

The chain joins TRBV11-1 to TRBJ2-1; 8 nucleotides agree with TRBD2. The CDR3 has 14 residues. V dropped 5 bases and J dropped 8; count of bases not matched to a gene: 8. The germline V gene has CDR1 SGHAT and CDR2 FQDESV (reference sequence). CDR3 loop: CASSPLSGSDEQFF. CDR3 in DNA: TGTGCCAGCAGCCCCTTAAGCGGGAGCGATGAGCAGTTCTTC.

The rearrangement uses TRBV30 and TRBJ1-1; no clear D. This CDR3 has 14 amino acids. V dropped 4 bases and J dropped 1 base, with 13 bases sitting between them. CDR1 GTSNPN and CDR2 SVGIG come from the germline V gene (reference sequence). The CDR3 sequence is CAWTLGSQNTEAFF. The CDR3 coding sequence is TGTGCCTGGACCCTGGGAAGCCAGAACACTGAAGCTTTCTTT.

The chain links TRBV15 to TRBJ2-7; D could derive from TRBD1 or TRBD2 (5 bases each). The germline V gene encodes CDR1 LNHNV and CDR2 YYDKDF (reference sequence). There are 16 residues in the CDR3. Trimming removed 0 bases from V and 5 bases from J, with 17 bases in between. The CDR3 sequence: CATSRDTGRVTNEQYF. CDR3 in DNA: TGTGCCACCAGCAGAGATACGGGCAGGGTGACTAACGAGCAGTACTTC.

CDR3 DNA: TGCGCCAGCAGCCCTGGGAGGGTCTCTGGGGCCAACGTCCTGACTTTC. As protein: CASSPGRVSGANVLTF. This rearrangement joins TRBV5-1 to TRBJ2-6; 7 positions match TRBD2. With 4 bases clipped from V and 0 bases from J, the junction kept 4 bases outside the gene matches. The CDR3 contains 16 residues. Per the germline V gene, CDR1 is SGHRS and CDR2 is YFSETQ.

A few counts support this clone. The chain recombines TRBV4-1 with TRBJ2-1, with 8 positions matching TRBD2. The V and J ends lost 0 bases and 8 bases, in that order; junction bases with no gene match: 9. Germline V gene lookup returns CDR1 MGHRA and CDR2 YSYEKL. The CDR3 has 16 residues. The CDR3 DNA follows: TGCGCCAGCAGCCAAGATCCCCCGGGAGGGCCCTATGAGCAGTTCTTC. Translating it yields CASSQDPPGGPYEQFF.

The J gene is TRBJ1-1, the V gene TRBV18; D not certain. The CDR3 loop spans 13 amino acids. Between the trimmed V and J ends, which lost 2 bases and 1 base, there was a span of 5 bases. Germline CDR1 is KGHSH and CDR2 is LQKENI. This CDR3 is CASSPGSNTEAFF. In DNA, the CDR3 is TGTGCCAGCTCACCAGGGTCGAACACTGAAGCTTTCTTT.

This sequence joins TRBV5-5 and TRBJ2-1; unclear D gene. Trimming took 0 bases from V and 3 from J, leaving 4 bases between them. Germline V gene lookup returns CDR1 SGHKS and CDR2 YYEKEE (reference sequence). The CDR3 runs to 13 residues. CDR3 residues: CASSLDSYNEQFF. CDR3 nucleotides: TGTGCCAGCAGCTTGGACAGCTACAATGAGCAGTTCTTC.

The chain is built from TRBV19 and TRBJ2-7, with 10 bases lining up with TRBD1. V dropped 5 bases and J dropped 3; count of bases not matched to a gene: 7. Per germline, CDR1 LNHDA and CDR2 SQIVND (reference sequence). This CDR3 spans 15 amino acids. CDR3 sequence reads: CASSFPGTGVYEQYF. CDR3 in DNA: TGTGCCAGTAGTTTCCCCGGGACAGGGGTCTACGAGCAGTACTTC.

The V and J genes are TRBV4-2 and TRBJ2-7; 8 nucleotides match TRBD2. CDR1 and CDR2 (germline): LGHNA, YNFKEQ. Germline trimming cut 0 bases from V and 4 bases from J; bases unmatched to any gene: 8. The CDR3 loop spans 16 amino acids. The CDR3 is CASSQETGLDSYEQYF. The CDR3 nucleotides read TGTGCCAGCAGCCAAGAAACGGGACTAGATTCTTACGAGCAGTACTTC.

This chain links TRBV27 with TRBJ2-7, with TRBD2 matching 11 bases. Germline V gene sequence: CDR1 MNHEY, CDR2 SMNVEV (reference sequence). J gave up 3 bases and V 5 bases, and 12 bases lay outside the gene matches. The CDR3 extends over 17 amino acids. CDR3: CASSLHPRGTSGYEQYF. The DNA of the CDR3 is TGTGCCAGCAGTCTTCACCCTCGGGGGACTAGCGGCTACGAGCAGTACTTC.

This chain connects TRBV5-4 to TRBJ1-6, with D unclear. The germline V gene has CDR1 SGHNT and CDR2 YYREEE (reference sequence). V was shortened by 0 bases and J by 6 bases, with 10 bases between the two germline ends. CDR3 length equals 15 residues. In DNA, the CDR3 is TGTGCCAGCAGCTTGGGCAGACATCCTAATTCACCCCTCCACTTT. Amino acids: CASSLGRHPNSPLHF.

The rearrangement links TRBV4-1 to TRBJ2-1; D uncertain. This CDR3 region has 12 residues. Germline V gene sequence: CDR1 MGHRA, CDR2 YSYEKL. The V and J ends lost 0 bases and 6 bases respectively, with 3 bases between them. The CDR3 sequence: CASSQEPNEQFF. The CDR3 DNA follows: TGCGCCAGCAGCCAAGAACCCAATGAGCAGTTCTTC.

The V gene is TRBV4-2, the J gene TRBJ2-1; no clear D. The CDR3 spans 16 residues. Germline assignment: CDR1 LGHNA and CDR2 YNFKEQ. Deletions cut 0 bases from V and 9 bases from J, with 18 bases between. The CDR3 is CASSQDYAMGLGEQFF. As DNA, the CDR3 is TGTGCCAGCAGCCAAGATTACGCGATGGGGTTGGGTGAGCAGTTCTTC.

The gene calls are TRBV6-1 and TRBJ1-1; D is undetermined. This CDR3 is 11 amino acids long. Germline V gene data show CDR1 as MNHNS and CDR2 as SASEGT. V was cut by 3 bases and J by 3 bases, with 2 bases left in between. The CDR3 nucleotides are TGTGCCAGCAGTGACCACACTGAAGCTTTCTTT. As protein: CASSDHTEAFF.

The chain has TRBV27 and TRBJ2-1; TRBD2 aligns across 7 bases. V lost 5 bases and J lost 0; bases outside the gene matches: 7. This CDR3 is 16 amino acids long. CDR1 is MNHEY, CDR2 SMNVEV, per germline (reference sequence). The CDR3 coding sequence is TGTGCCAGCAGTCCTGGGGGAGGGCCCTCCTACAATGAGCAGTTCTTC. It codes for CASSPGGGPSYNEQFF.

The V gene is TRBV9, the J gene TRBJ2-2; weak D call: TRBD2 (5 bases). V was pared by 1 base and J by 7 bases, with 11 bases between. The CDR3 sequence is 14 residues long. CDR1 is SGDLS and CDR2 is YYNGEE in the germline V gene. CDR3 amino acids: CASSVSGGGGELFF. Here the CDR3 DNA reads TGTGCCAGCAGCGTAAGCGGAGGCGGCGGGGAGCTGTTTTTT. Supplemented by reference TRBV9 and TRBJ2-2, the full variable domain reads DSGVTQTPKHLITATGQRVTLRCSPRSGDLSVYWYQQSLDQGLQFLIQYYNGEERAKGNILERFSAQQFPDLHSELNLSSLELGDSALYFCASSVSGGGGELFFGEGSRLTVL.

The chain has TRBV7-9 and TRBJ2-1, with D hard to call. CDR3 length: 15 residues. CDR1 is SEHNR and CDR2 is FQNEAQ in the germline V gene (reference sequence). V shed 1 base and J shed 6 bases, with 13 bases lying between them. The DNA of the CDR3 is TGTGCCAGCAGCTTAGATTCGACAAGGCGCAATGAGCAGTTCTTC. This gives the protein CASSLDSTRRNEQFF.

The rearrangement uses TRBV27 and TRBJ2-7; TRBD2 is a possible D gene (7 bases). The CDR3 sequence is 16 residues long. CDR1 and CDR2 from the germline V gene are MNHEY and SMNVEV (reference sequence). V was shortened by 6 bases and J by 1 base, with 19 bases between the two germline ends. CDR3 sequence: CASSGGTSRASYEQYF. For the CDR3, the DNA is TGTGCCAGCAGCGGGGGGACATCGAGGGCATCCTACGAGCAGTACTTC.

The chain links TRBV6-1 to TRBJ2-7; the match to TRBD2 covers 15 bases. The CDR3 is 17 residues long. Germline CDR1 is MNHNS and CDR2 is SASEGT. The trim removed 2 bases at V and 3 bases at J, leaving 5 bases unmatched. CDR3 sequence reads: CASSEMGGLAGGYEQYF. The CDR3 coding sequence is TGTGCCAGCAGTGAAATGGGGGGACTAGCGGGAGGCTACGAGCAGTACTTC.

This clone was recorded once. The chain has TRBV10-3 and TRBJ2-1, with 9 bases matching TRBD2. The CDR3 sequence is 16 residues long. Losses at the gene ends were 5 bases for V and 1 base for J; bases not matched to a gene: 6. CDR1 ENHRY and CDR2 SYGVKD come from the germline V gene. The CDR3 sequence is CAISSPGLASYNEQFF. As DNA, the CDR3 is TGTGCCATCAGTTCGCCGGGACTAGCATCCTACAATGAGCAGTTCTTC.

The table lists this clone with a count of one. V gene TRBV5-1 combines with J gene TRBJ2-3; 11 bases fit TRBD1. V gave up 7 bases and J gave up 1 base; unmatched junction bases: 5. This CDR3 spans 15 amino acids. CDR1 SGHRS and CDR2 YFSETQ come from the germline V gene. CDR3 nucleotide sequence: TGCGCCAGCGGACAGGGGGCGCCGGGCACAGATACGCAGTATTTT. Encoded protein: CASGQGAPGTDTQYF.

The chain carries TRBV18 and TRBJ2-7; possible D gene TRBD2, 7 bases. Between the trimmed V and J ends, which lost 0 bases and 6 bases, there was a span of 21 bases. CDR1 and CDR2 from the germline V gene are KGHSH and LQKENI. CDR3 size: 17 residues. The CDR3 is CASSPPGGSGGSVEQYF. The CDR3 nucleotides are TGTGCCAGCTCACCACCGGGGGGCAGTGGCGGGAGCGTCGAGCAGTACTTC.

The rearrangement uses TRBV2 and TRBJ1-4; TRBD1 matches at 7 bases. There are 16 residues in the CDR3. The V and J ends lost 0 bases and 10 bases, in that order; junction bases with no gene match: 11. Germline CDR1 and CDR2: SNHLY and FYNNEI. This CDR3 is CASSEARQGPDVKLFF. In nucleotides, the CDR3 is TGTGCCAGCAGTGAAGCGAGACAGGGCCCAGATGTAAAACTGTTTTTT.

The V gene is TRBV4-1, the J gene TRBJ2-7; 7 nucleotides align to TRBD1. The CDR3 consists of 14 residues. CDR1 MGHRA and CDR2 YSYEKL come from the germline V gene. The J segment lost 11 bases and the V segment lost 0 bases, leaving 10 bases of the junction unmatched. For the CDR3, the DNA is TGCGCCAGCAGCCAAGATCTTTCGTGGCAGGGGGAGTACTTC. It codes for CASSQDLSWQGEYF.